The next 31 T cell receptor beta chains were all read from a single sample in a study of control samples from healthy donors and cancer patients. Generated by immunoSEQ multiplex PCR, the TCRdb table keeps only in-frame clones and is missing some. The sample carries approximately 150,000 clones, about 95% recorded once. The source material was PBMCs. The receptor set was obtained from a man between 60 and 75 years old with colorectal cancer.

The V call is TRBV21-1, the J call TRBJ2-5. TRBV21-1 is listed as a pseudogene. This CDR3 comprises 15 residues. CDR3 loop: CASSSPGPKGETQYF. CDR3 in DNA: TGTGCCAGCAGCTCACCCGGCCCAAAAGGGGAGACCCAGTACTTC.

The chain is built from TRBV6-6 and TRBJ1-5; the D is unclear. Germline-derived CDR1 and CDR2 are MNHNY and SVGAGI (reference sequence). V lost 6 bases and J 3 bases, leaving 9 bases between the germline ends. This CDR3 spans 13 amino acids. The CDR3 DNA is TGTGCCAGCAGCCTGCGGGACAATCAGCCCCAGCATTTT. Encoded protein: CASSLRDNQPQHF.

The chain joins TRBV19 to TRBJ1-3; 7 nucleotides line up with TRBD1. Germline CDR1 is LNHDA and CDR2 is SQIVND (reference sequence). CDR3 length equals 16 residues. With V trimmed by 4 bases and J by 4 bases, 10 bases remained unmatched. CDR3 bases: TGTGCCAGTAGTAGACAGGGTCGAGGATCAGGAAACACCATATATTTT. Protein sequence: CASSRQGRGSGNTIYF.

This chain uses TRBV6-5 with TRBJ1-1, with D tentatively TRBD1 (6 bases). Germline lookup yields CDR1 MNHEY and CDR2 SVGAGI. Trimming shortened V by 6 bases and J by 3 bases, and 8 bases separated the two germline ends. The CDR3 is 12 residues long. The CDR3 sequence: CASRDSHTEAFF. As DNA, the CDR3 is TGTGCCAGCAGGGACAGCCACACTGAAGCTTTCTTT.

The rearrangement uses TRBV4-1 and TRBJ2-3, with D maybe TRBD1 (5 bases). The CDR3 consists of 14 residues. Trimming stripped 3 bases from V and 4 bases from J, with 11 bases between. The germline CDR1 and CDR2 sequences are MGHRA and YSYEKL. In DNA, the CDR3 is TGCGCCAGCAGCCACCTGGGGCCGCCAGATACGCAGTATTTT. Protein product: CASSHLGPPDTQYF.

CDR3 region: CASSSDGRNYGYTF. The CDR3, as DNA: TGTGCCAGCAGCTCCGATGGACGGAACTATGGCTACACCTTC. The rearrangement links TRBV5-5 to TRBJ1-2; no definite D call. Trimming cost V 3 bases and J 2 bases, with 11 bases left between them. The CDR3 loop spans 14 amino acids. Germline V gene lookup returns CDR1 SGHKS and CDR2 YYEKEE (reference sequence).

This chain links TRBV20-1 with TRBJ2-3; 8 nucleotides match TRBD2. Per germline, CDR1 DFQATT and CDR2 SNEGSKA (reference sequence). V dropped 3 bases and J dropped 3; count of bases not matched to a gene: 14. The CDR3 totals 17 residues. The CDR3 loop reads CSASGLAGHPDTDTQYF. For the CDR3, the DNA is TGCAGTGCTAGTGGCCTAGCGGGTCACCCGGATACAGATACGCAGTATTTT.

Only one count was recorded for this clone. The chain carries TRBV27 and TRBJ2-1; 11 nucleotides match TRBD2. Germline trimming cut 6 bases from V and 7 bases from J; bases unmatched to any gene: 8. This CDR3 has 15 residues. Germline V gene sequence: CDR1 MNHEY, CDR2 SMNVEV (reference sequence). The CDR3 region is CASRLSGGGGNEQFF. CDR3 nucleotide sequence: TGTGCCAGCAGACTTAGCGGGGGGGGAGGGAATGAGCAGTTCTTC.

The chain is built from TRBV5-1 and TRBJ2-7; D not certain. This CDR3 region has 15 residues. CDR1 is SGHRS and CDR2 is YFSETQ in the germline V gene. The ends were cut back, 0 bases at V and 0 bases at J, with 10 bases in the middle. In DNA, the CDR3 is TGCGCCAGCAGCTTGGGGACGGCCAGCTCCTACGAGCAGTACTTC. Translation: CASSLGTASSYEQYF.

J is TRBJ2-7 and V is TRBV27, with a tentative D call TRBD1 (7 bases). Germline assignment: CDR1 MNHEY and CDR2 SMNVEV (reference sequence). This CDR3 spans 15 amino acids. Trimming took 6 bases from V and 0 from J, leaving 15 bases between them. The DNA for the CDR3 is TGTGCCAGCAGATTAGGGGGGACAGTCTCCTACGAGCAGTACTTC. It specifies CASRLGGTVSYEQYF.

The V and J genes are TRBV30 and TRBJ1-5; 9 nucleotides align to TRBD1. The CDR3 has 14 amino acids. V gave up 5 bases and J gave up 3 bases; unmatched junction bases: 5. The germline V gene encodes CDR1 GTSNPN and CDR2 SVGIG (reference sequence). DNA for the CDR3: TGTGCCTGGGCCGGGACAGGGATCAATCAGCCCCAGCATTTT. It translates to CAWAGTGINQPQHF.

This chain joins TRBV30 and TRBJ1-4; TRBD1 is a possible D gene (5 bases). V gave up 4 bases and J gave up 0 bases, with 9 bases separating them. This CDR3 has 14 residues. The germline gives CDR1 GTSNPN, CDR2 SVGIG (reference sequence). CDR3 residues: CAWTGLSTNEKLFF. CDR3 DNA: TGTGCCTGGACGGGGCTATCAACTAATGAAAAACTGTTTTTT.

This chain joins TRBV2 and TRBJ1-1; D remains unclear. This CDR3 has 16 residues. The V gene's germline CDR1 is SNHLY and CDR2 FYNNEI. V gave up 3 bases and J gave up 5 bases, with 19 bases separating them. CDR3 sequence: CASSERRLPIGTEAFF. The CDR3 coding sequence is TGTGCCAGCAGTGAGAGGCGGCTCCCCATCGGGACTGAAGCTTTCTTT.

Here the CDR3 reads CASSQGTGSNQPQHF. The CDR3 DNA follows: TGTGCCAGCAGCCAAGGGACGGGGAGCAATCAGCCCCAGCATTTT. This rearrangement joins TRBV3-1 (or the pseudogene TRBV3-2) to TRBJ1-5; no clear D gene. Germline values: CDR1 LGHDT, CDR2 YNNKEL (reference sequence). The V gene lost 1 base and the J gene lost 1 base, with 8 bases spanning the gap. This CDR3 comprises 15 residues.

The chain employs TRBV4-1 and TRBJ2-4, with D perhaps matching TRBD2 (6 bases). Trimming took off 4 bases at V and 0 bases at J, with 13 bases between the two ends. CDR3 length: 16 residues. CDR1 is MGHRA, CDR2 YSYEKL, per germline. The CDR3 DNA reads TGCGCCAGCAGCCTCCCCGGGGGTCTAGCCAAAAACATTCAGTACTTC. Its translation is CASSLPGGLAKNIQYF.

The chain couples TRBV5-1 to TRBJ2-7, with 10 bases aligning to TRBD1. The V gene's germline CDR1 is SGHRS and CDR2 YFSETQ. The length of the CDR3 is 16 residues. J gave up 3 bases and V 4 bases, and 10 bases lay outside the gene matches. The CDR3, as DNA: TGCGCCAGCAGCGGCCGGGACAGGGGCCGGCTCTACGAGCAGTACTTC. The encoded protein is CASSGRDRGRLYEQYF.

Here the CDR3 DNA reads TGTGCCAGCAGCTTGGGAGGGGACAGCCAAGGTGGAAACACCATATATTTT. This translates into CASSLGGDSQGGNTIYF. The chain combines TRBV5-4 with TRBJ1-3, with 7 bases aligning to TRBD1. The V and J ends lost 0 bases and 3 bases, in that order; junction bases with no gene match: 9. Germline CDR1 is SGHNT and CDR2 is YYREEE (reference sequence). This CDR3 has 17 amino acids.

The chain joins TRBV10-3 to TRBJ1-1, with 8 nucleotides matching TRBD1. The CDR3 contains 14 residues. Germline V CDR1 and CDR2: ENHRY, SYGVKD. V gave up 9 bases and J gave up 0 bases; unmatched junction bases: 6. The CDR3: CAISKTGVNTEAFF. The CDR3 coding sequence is TGTGCCATTTCAAAGACAGGGGTGAACACTGAAGCTTTCTTT.

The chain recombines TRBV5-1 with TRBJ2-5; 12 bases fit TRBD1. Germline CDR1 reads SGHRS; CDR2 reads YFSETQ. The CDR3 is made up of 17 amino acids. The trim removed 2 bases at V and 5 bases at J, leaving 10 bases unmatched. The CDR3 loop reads CASSLLSGTGGGETQYF. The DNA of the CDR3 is TGCGCCAGCAGCTTATTGTCCGGGACAGGGGGCGGGGAGACCCAGTACTTC.

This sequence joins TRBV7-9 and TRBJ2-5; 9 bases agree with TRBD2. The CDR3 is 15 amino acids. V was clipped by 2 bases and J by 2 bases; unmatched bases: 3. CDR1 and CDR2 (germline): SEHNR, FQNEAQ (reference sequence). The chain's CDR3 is CASSLIAGAQETQYF. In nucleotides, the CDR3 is TGTGCCAGCAGCTTAATAGCGGGGGCACAAGAGACCCAGTACTTC.

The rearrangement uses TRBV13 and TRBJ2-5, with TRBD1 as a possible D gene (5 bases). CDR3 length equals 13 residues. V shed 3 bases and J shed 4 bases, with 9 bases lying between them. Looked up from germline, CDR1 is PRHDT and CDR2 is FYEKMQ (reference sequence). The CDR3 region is CASSLGQIETQYF. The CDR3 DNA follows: TGTGCCAGCAGCTTGGGGCAGATAGAGACCCAGTACTTC.

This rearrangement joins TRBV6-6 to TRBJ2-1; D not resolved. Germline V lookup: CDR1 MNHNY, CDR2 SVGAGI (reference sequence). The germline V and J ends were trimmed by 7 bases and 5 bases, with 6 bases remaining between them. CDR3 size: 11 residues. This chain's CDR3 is CASTINNEQFF. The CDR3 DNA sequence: TGTGCCAGCACCATTAACAATGAGCAGTTCTTC.

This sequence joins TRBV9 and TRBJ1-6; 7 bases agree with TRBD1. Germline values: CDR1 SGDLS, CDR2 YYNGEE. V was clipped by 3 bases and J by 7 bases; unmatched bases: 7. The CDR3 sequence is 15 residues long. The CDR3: CASSALGQLNSPLHF. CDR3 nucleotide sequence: TGTGCCAGCAGCGCGCTGGGACAGTTAAATTCACCCCTCCACTTT.

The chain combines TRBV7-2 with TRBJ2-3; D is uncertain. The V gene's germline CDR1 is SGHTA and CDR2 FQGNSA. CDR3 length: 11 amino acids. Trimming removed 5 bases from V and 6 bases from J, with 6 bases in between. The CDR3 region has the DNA TGTGCCAGCAGCCCCCGTGATACGCAGTATTTT. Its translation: CASSPRDTQYF.

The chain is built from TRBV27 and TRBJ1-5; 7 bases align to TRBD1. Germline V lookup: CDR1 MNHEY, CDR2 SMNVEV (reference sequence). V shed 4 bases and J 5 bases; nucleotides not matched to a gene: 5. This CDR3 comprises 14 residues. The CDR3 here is CASSWSGGDQPQHF. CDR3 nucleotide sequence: TGTGCCAGCAGTTGGTCAGGGGGGGATCAGCCCCAGCATTTT.

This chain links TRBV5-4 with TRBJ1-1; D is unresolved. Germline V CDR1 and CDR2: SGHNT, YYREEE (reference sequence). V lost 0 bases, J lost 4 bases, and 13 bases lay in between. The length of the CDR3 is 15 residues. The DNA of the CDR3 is TGTGCCAGCAGCTTGGCCGAGGAGGGCAGCACTGAAGCTTTCTTT. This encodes CASSLAEEGSTEAFF.

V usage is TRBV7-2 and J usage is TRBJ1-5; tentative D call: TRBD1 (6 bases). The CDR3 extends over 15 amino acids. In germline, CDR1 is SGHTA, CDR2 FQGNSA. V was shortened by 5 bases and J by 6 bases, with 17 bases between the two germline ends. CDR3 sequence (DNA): TGTGCCAGCAGCCTACCGGGGACAACGCGTCAGCCCCAGCATTTT. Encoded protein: CASSLPGTTRQPQHF.

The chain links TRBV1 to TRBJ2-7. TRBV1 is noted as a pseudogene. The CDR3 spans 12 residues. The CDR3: CTSSQGSYEQYF. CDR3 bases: TGCACCAGCAGCCAGGGGTCCTACGAGCAGTACTTC.

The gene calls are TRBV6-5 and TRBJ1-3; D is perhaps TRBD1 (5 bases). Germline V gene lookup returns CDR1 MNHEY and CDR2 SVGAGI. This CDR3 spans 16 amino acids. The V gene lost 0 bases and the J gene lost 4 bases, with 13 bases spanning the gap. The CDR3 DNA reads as TGTGCCAGCAGTTACTCGATCCCAGGGTCCGGAAACACCATATATTTT. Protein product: CASSYSIPGSGNTIYF.

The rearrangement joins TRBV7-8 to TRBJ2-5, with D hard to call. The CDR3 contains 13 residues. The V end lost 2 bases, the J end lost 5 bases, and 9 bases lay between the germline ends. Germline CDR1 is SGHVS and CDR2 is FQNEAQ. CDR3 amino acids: CASSLPVPETQYF. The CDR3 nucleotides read TGTGCCAGCAGCTTACCAGTACCGGAGACCCAGTACTTC.

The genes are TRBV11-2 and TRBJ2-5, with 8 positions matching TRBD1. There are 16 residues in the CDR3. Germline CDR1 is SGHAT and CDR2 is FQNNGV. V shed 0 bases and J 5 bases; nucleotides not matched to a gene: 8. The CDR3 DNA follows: TGTGCCAGCAGCTTAGAATGGACAGGGTACGGTGAGACCCAGTACTTC. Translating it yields CASSLEWTGYGETQYF. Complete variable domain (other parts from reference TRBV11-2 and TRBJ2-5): EAGVAQSPRYKIIEKRQSVAFWCNPISGHATLYWYQQILGQGPKLLIQFQNNGVVDDSQLPKDRFSAERLKGVDSTLKIQPAKLEDSAVYLCASSLEWTGYGETQYFGPGTRLLVL.